These 29 T cell receptor beta chains share one sample of origin, sequenced in a study of blood T cell repertoires in COVID-19. Sequenced by immunoSEQ multiplex PCR; TCRdb stores in-frame clones only, minus some. The table records about 250,000 clones, around 88% of them present only once. Material: peripheral blood. These receptor sequences come from a woman in her twenties or thirties with COVID-19, enrolled during active disease.

This clone is a singleton in its sample. The chain is built from TRBV7-8 and TRBJ1-2; D uncertain. Germline lookup yields CDR1 SGHVS and CDR2 FQNEAQ. V gave up 5 bases and J gave up 6 bases, with 19 bases separating them. The CDR3 totals 15 residues. Here the CDR3 DNA reads TGTGCCAGCAGCCAAACTGGCAGCGAAGCGGATGGCTACACCTTC. As protein: CASSQTGSEADGYTF.

Only one count was recorded for this clone. This chain connects TRBV5-5 to TRBJ2-7; the D gene is possibly TRBD2 (6 bases). The ends were cut back, 1 base at V and 3 bases at J, with 20 bases in the middle. The CDR3 covers 17 residues. Germline CDR1 reads SGHKS; CDR2 reads YYEKEE (reference sequence). As DNA, the CDR3 is TGTGCCAGCAGCTTGCACCCCAGCGGGCTTACAAACTACGAGCAGTACGTC. As protein: CASSLHPSGLTNYEQYV.

J is TRBJ1-5 and V is TRBV5-1; TRBD1 might be the D (5 bases). Between the trimmed V and J ends, which lost 1 base and 7 bases, there was a span of 12 bases. Germline CDR1 SGHRS, CDR2 YFSETQ. The CDR3 runs 14 residues. The CDR3 nucleotides are TGCGCCAGCAGCTTGACCTGGGGCGACCAGCCCCAGCATTTT. Amino acids: CASSLTWGDQPQHF.

This clone was found once. The CDR3 bases are TGTGCCAGCAGTTCGGGAGGGGGGACTGAAGCTTTCTTT. This codes for CASSSGGGTEAFF. The chain joins TRBV28 to TRBJ1-1, with D tentatively TRBD1 (6 bases). The V and J ends lost 4 bases and 5 bases respectively, with 11 bases between them. Germline CDR1 is MDHEN and CDR2 is SYDVKM. The CDR3 runs 13 residues.

The V gene is TRBV11-2, the J gene TRBJ1-2; D is perhaps TRBD1 (6 bases). Germline V gene lookup returns CDR1 SGHAT and CDR2 FQNNGV. The V gene lost 5 bases and the J gene lost 8 bases, with 18 bases spanning the gap. There are 14 residues in the CDR3. The CDR3 region is CASSPNGGRVGYTF. In DNA, the CDR3 is TGTGCCAGCAGCCCGAACGGGGGGCGCGTGGGCTACACCTTC.

V is TRBV10-2 and J is TRBJ2-1; 10 positions agree with TRBD2. Germline CDR1 and CDR2: WSHSY and SAAADI. The CDR3 is made up of 17 amino acids. V lost 7 bases and J lost 1; bases outside the gene matches: 10. CDR3 coding DNA: TGCGCCAGCACGGGATTTAGCGGGAGGCCATCCTACAATGAGCAGTTCTTC. Translating it yields CASTGFSGRPSYNEQFF.

CDR3 DNA sequence: TGTGCCAGCAGTGAAGCCCCCCCCGGGGGAGGTTCACCCCTCCACTTT. Its translation is CASSEAPPGGGSPLHF. V is TRBV2 and J is TRBJ1-6; D possibly corresponds to TRBD1 (5 bases). From germline, CDR1 is SNHLY and CDR2 FYNNEI. The CDR3 is made up of 16 amino acids. V lost 0 bases and J lost 9, with 15 bases in between.

The chain combines TRBV7-9 with TRBJ1-1; 8 nucleotides agree with TRBD1. Germline CDR1 SEHNR, CDR2 FQNEAQ (reference sequence). The CDR3 has 18 amino acids. V was clipped by 2 bases and J by 5 bases; unmatched bases: 16. The CDR3 sequence: CASSLTVKAGGVRTEAFF. CDR3 sequence (DNA): TGTGCCAGCAGCTTAACAGTTAAGGCAGGGGGCGTAAGAACTGAAGCTTTCTTT. Full variable domain (missing parts from reference TRBV7-9 and TRBJ1-1): DTGVSQNPRHKITKRGQNVTFRCDPISEHNRLYWYRQTLGQGPEFLTYFQNEAQLEKSRLLSDRFSAERPKGSFSTLEIQRTEQGDSAMYLCASSLTVKAGGVRTEAFFGQGTRLTVV.

The chain uses TRBV27 and TRBJ1-2, with D perhaps TRBD1 (6 bases). Germline V gene data show CDR1 as MNHEY and CDR2 as SMNVEV (reference sequence). This CDR3 region has 14 residues. Trimming stripped 5 bases from V and 7 bases from J, with 17 bases between. CDR3 DNA: TGTGCCAGCAGTAACGTCGGGGGGCGGTCTGGCTACACCTTC. This codes for CASSNVGGRSGYTF.

As for this clone: Distinct nucleotide sequences in the sample also encode this CDR3. This chain joins TRBV24-1 and TRBJ1-2; TRBD1 aligns across 8 bases. The germline V gene has CDR1 KGHDR and CDR2 SFDVKD. The trim removed 3 bases at V and 8 bases at J, leaving 1 base unmatched. CDR3 length equals 12 residues. The CDR3 loop is CATSDPGGGYTF. The CDR3 region has the DNA TGTGCCACCAGTGATCCAGGGGGCGGCTACACCTTC.

This chain links TRBV6-2 or TRBV6-3 with TRBJ1-5, with 7 bases matching TRBD1. The CDR3 contains 15 residues. The germline gives CDR1 MNHEY, CDR2 SVGEGT. Trimming at V came to 5 bases and at J to 4 bases, leaving 8 bases not matched to a gene. CDR3 sequence reads: CASSHQGVINQPQHF. For the CDR3, the DNA is TGTGCCAGCAGTCACCAGGGGGTGATAAATCAGCCCCAGCATTTT.

The V call is TRBV3-1 (or the pseudogene TRBV3-2), the J call TRBJ1-2; D ambiguous. V dropped 1 base and J dropped 6 bases, with 9 bases sitting between them. Looked up from germline, CDR1 is LGHDT and CDR2 is YNNKEL (reference sequence). The CDR3 has 13 residues. The chain's CDR3 is CASSQGLTDGYTF. The DNA for the CDR3 is TGTGCCAGCAGCCAAGGCCTTACGGATGGCTACACCTTC.

This chain uses TRBV28 with TRBJ1-2, with D possibly TRBD1 on 5 matching bases. Between the trimmed V and J ends, which lost 2 bases and 13 bases, there was a span of 14 bases. Per germline, CDR1 MDHEN and CDR2 SYDVKM. The CDR3 spans 12 residues. CDR3 nucleotide sequence: TGTGCCAGCAGTTTACGGGGGATAGGGCTCACCTTC. As protein: CASSLRGIGLTF.

CDR3 region: CASRAFPGVEQYF. In nucleotides, the CDR3 is TGTGCCAGCAGAGCATTCCCAGGGGTCGAGCAGTACTTC. The V and J genes are TRBV6-5 and TRBJ2-7, with D tentatively TRBD1 (6 bases). Per the germline V gene, CDR1 is MNHEY and CDR2 is SVGAGI. Trimming shortened V by 6 bases and J by 6 bases, and 15 bases separated the two germline ends. The CDR3 runs to 13 residues.

This chain joins TRBV3-1 (or the pseudogene TRBV3-2) and TRBJ1-1, with D maybe TRBD1 (5 bases). Trimming took 1 base from V and 4 from J, leaving 13 bases between them. CDR1 and CDR2 (germline): LGHDT, YNNKEL (reference sequence). The CDR3 extends over 15 amino acids. The CDR3 protein is CASSQVGWGGTEAFF. The DNA for the CDR3 is TGTGCCAGCAGCCAAGTAGGGTGGGGCGGCACTGAAGCTTTCTTT.

The chain carries TRBV5-1 and TRBJ2-1, with 9 bases fitting TRBD1. V trimming: 4 bases; J trimming: 0 bases; junction bases outside the gene matches: 5. The CDR3 totals 16 residues. Germline loops: CDR1 SGHRS, CDR2 YFSETQ. CDR3 nucleotide sequence: TGCGCCAGCAGCCCCAAGACAGGGGGCTCCTACAATGAGCAGTTCTTC. Protein: CASSPKTGGSYNEQFF. Using reference TRBV5-1 and TRBJ2-1 for the parts outside the CDR3, the full variable domain is KAGVTQTPRYLIKTRGQQVTLSCSPISGHRSVSWYQQTPGQGLQFLFEYFSETQRNKGNFPGRFSGRQFSNSRSEMNVSTLELGDSALYLCASSPKTGGSYNEQFFGPGTRLTVL.

This chain connects TRBV9 to TRBJ1-2, with TRBD1 matching over 8 bases. With V trimmed by 3 bases and J by 8 bases, 6 bases remained unmatched. The germline CDR1 and CDR2 sequences are SGDLS and YYNGEE. CDR3 size: 13 residues. The CDR3 DNA reads as TGTGCCAGCAGCGGAAACAGGGGGTACGGCTACACCTTC. It translates to CASSGNRGYGYTF.

The rearrangement links TRBV7-6 to TRBJ1-4, with no clear D. This CDR3 region has 17 residues. Trimming removed 2 bases from V and 4 bases from J, with 17 bases in between. Germline V CDR1 and CDR2: SGHVS, FNYEAQ. CDR3 sequence: CASSLYLTGSGNEKLFF. The CDR3 nucleotides are TGTGCCAGCAGCTTATATCTAACCGGGAGCGGTAATGAAAAACTGTTTTTT.

The count of this clone is one. The V call is TRBV3-1 (or the pseudogene TRBV3-2), the J call TRBJ1-5, with a possible D match to TRBD1 (6 bases). The V end was cut by 5 bases, the J end by 4 bases, with 21 bases between. Germline V CDR1 and CDR2: LGHDT, YNNKEL (reference sequence). The CDR3 runs to 17 residues. The CDR3 bases are TGTGCCAGCAGCTTACACTCGTTTAGGGGGGGAAATCAGCCCCAGCATTTT. It is translated as CASSLHSFRGGNQPQHF.

This clone appeared a few times. The chain combines TRBV6-1 with TRBJ2-3; perhaps TRBD2 as D (6 bases). The CDR3 consists of 14 residues. Germline lookup yields CDR1 MNHNS and CDR2 SASEGT. Trimming left V 2 bases short and J 5 bases short, with 11 bases between. The CDR3 here is CASSELSGGDTQYF. The CDR3 DNA reads TGTGCCAGCAGTGAATTATCCGGGGGAGATACGCAGTATTTT.

CDR3 DNA: TGTGCCATCAGTGGGACTAGCGGGAGGGTGAGGAATGAGCAGTTCTTC. This translates into CAISGTSGRVRNEQFF. The genes are TRBV10-3 and TRBJ2-1; 15 bases line up with TRBD2. The germline V gene encodes CDR1 ENHRY and CDR2 SYGVKD. This CDR3 contains 16 residues. V lost 4 bases and J lost 7; bases outside the gene matches: 5.

V usage is TRBV10-3 and J usage is TRBJ2-1; 7 positions match TRBD1. V shed 7 bases, J shed 5 bases, and the junction held 5 bases outside the gene matches. The CDR3 loop spans 13 amino acids. Germline loops: CDR1 ENHRY, CDR2 SYGVKD. The CDR3 loop reads CAITRDRDNEQFF. The CDR3 nucleotides read TGTGCCATCACCAGGGACAGAGACAATGAGCAGTTCTTC.

The chain carries TRBV3-1 (or the pseudogene TRBV3-2) and TRBJ2-2, with 7 nucleotides matching TRBD2. The CDR3 loop spans 15 amino acids. CDR1 is LGHDT and CDR2 is YNNKEL in the germline V gene (reference sequence). V trimming: 2 bases; J trimming: 5 bases; junction bases outside the gene matches: 5. The CDR3 DNA reads as TGTGCCAGCAGCCAAAACAGGCGGGGGACCGGGGAGCTGTTTTTT. Encoded protein: CASSQNRRGTGELFF.

This clone was observed once. The gene calls are TRBV2 and TRBJ2-1, with a possible D match to TRBD1 (6 bases). Germline lookup yields CDR1 SNHLY and CDR2 FYNNEI. This CDR3 has 16 amino acids. The V end lost 4 bases, the J end lost 2 bases, and 15 bases lay between the germline ends. CDR3 loop: CASSGQTGGPYNEQFF. Written as DNA, the CDR3 is TGTGCCAGCAGTGGCCAGACAGGAGGCCCCTACAATGAGCAGTTCTTC. Drawing the rest from reference TRBV2 and TRBJ2-1, the complete variable domain is EPEVTQTPSHQVTQMGQEVILRCVPISNHLYFYWYRQILGQKVEFLVSFYNNEISEKSEIFDDQFSVERPDGSNFTLKIRSTKLEDSAMYFCASSGQTGGPYNEQFFGPGTRLTVL.

The chain is built from TRBV3-1 (or the pseudogene TRBV3-2) and TRBJ2-7; the D gene is possibly TRBD2 (5 bases). This CDR3 contains 16 residues. Per germline, CDR1 LGHDT and CDR2 YNNKEL (reference sequence). Trimming took off 1 base at V and 0 bases at J, with 13 bases between the two ends. CDR3 in amino acids: CASSQGLVGSSYEQYF. The CDR3 coding sequence is TGTGCCAGCAGCCAAGGGCTGGTAGGGAGCTCCTACGAGCAGTACTTC.

The rearrangement joins TRBV30 to TRBJ1-1; no clear D. Trimming shortened V by 0 bases and J by 4 bases, and 9 bases separated the two germline ends. The CDR3 extends over 13 amino acids. The germline gives CDR1 GTSNPN, CDR2 SVGIG (reference sequence). The CDR3 nucleotides read TGTGCCTGGAGTGTGTCCGGGATCACTGAAGCTTTCTTT. It codes for CAWSVSGITEAFF.

The rearrangement uses TRBV20-1 and TRBJ1-5, with D possibly TRBD1 on 5 matching bases. Trimming left V 3 bases short and J 5 bases short, with 11 bases between. This CDR3 contains 13 residues. CDR1 DFQATT and CDR2 SNEGSKA come from the germline V gene (reference sequence). CDR3 protein: CSASAGRDQPQHF. The DNA of the CDR3 is TGCAGTGCTAGTGCAGGGCGAGATCAGCCCCAGCATTTT.

The J gene is TRBJ2-1, the V gene TRBV6-2 or TRBV6-3; possibly TRBD2 for D (6 bases). CDR1 is MNHEY, CDR2 SVGEGT, per germline. V shed 3 bases and J shed 10 bases, with 10 bases lying between them. This CDR3 has 12 amino acids. DNA for the CDR3: TGTGCCAGCAGTTATACACGGGGGGAGCAGTTCTTC. Protein sequence: CASSYTRGEQFF.

The chain couples TRBV5-8 to TRBJ2-3, with TRBD2 matching over 11 bases. Trimming removed 0 bases from V and 2 bases from J; junction bases left unmatched: 2. This CDR3 has 16 amino acids. CDR1 SGHTS and CDR2 YDEGEE come from the germline V gene. The CDR3 protein is CASSLGLAGNTDTQYF. In DNA form, the CDR3 reads TGTGCCAGCAGCTTGGGACTAGCGGGGAACACAGATACGCAGTATTTT.